A single sample is the source of the 15 T cell receptor beta chains below, sequenced in a study of technical replicates of blood from several donors. This table comes from immunoSEQ multiplex PCR, and its TCRdb copy is limited to in-frame clones, with some not included. The sample lists 72,000 or so clones; just under 95% were seen once. The sequencing input was T cells isolated from PBMCs. All receptors derive from a human donor in good health.

The chain combines TRBV7-2 with TRBJ2-1; no reliable D call. V dropped 3 bases and J dropped 7 bases, with 13 bases sitting between them. The CDR3 covers 14 residues. Germline CDR1 is SGHTA and CDR2 is FQGNSA. The CDR3 sequence is CASSFDFTLNEQFF. CDR3 DNA sequence: TGTGCCAGCAGCTTTGACTTTACGTTGAATGAGCAGTTCTTC.

The V and J genes are TRBV5-1 and TRBJ2-1; the match to TRBD1 covers 7 bases. V gave up 4 bases and J gave up 3 bases; unmatched junction bases: 7. CDR1 is SGHRS, CDR2 YFSETQ, per germline. The CDR3 runs 15 residues. CDR3 DNA sequence: TGCGCCAGCAGCCAAGGACAGGCCGGCTACAATGAGCAGTTCTTC. It is translated as CASSQGQAGYNEQFF.

This chain connects TRBV19 to TRBJ2-7; D is possibly TRBD2 (5 bases). CDR1 and CDR2 from the germline V gene are LNHDA and SQIVND (reference sequence). The V end lost 5 bases, the J end lost 2 bases, and 16 bases lay between the germline ends. The CDR3 length is 15 residues. The CDR3 spells CASSSLGGSPYEQYF. The CDR3, as DNA: TGTGCCAGTAGTTCCCTCGGTGGGAGCCCCTACGAGCAGTACTTC.

The chain has TRBV19 and TRBJ2-3; D possibly corresponds to TRBD1 (6 bases). This CDR3 comprises 15 residues. Trimming took off 5 bases at V and 2 bases at J, with 14 bases between the two ends. Germline V gives CDR1 LNHDA, CDR2 SQIVND (reference sequence). CDR3 coding DNA: TGTGCCAGTAGTCCAGGCCAGGGGTCCACAGATACGCAGTATTTT. Translated, it gives CASSPGQGSTDTQYF.

The chain couples TRBV7-2 to TRBJ2-3, with 12 positions matching TRBD2. The CDR3 is made up of 17 amino acids. V lost 5 bases, J lost 6 bases, and 12 bases stayed unmatched. The germline V gene encodes CDR1 SGHTA and CDR2 FQGNSA. DNA for the CDR3: TGTGCCAGCAGCCTACAAACTAGCGGGAGGTTCGGGGATACGCAGTATTTT. Its protein is CASSLQTSGRFGDTQYF.

This chain links TRBV7-2 with TRBJ1-1, with D unresolved. Trimming pared 5 bases from V and 5 bases from J, leaving 21 bases between. Germline CDR1 and CDR2: SGHTA and FQGNSA. This CDR3 is 16 amino acids long. CDR3 sequence (DNA): TGTGCCAGCAGCCCTGGGGAGGCCCTGCGGCGGACTGAAGCTTTCTTT. Amino acids: CASSPGEALRRTEAFF.

This sequence joins TRBV9 and TRBJ1-2, with a possible D match to TRBD1 (5 bases). Germline-derived CDR1 and CDR2 are SGDLS and YYNGEE. The V end lost 1 base, the J end lost 6 bases, and 10 bases lay between the germline ends. CDR3 length: 13 amino acids. CDR3 nucleotide sequence: TGTGCCAGCAGCGTACAGGGAATTGATGGCTACACCTTC. Translation gives CASSVQGIDGYTF.

This chain connects TRBV7-2 to TRBJ1-2; the D gene is possibly TRBD1 (6 bases). Trimming cost V 5 bases and J 0 bases, with 13 bases left between them. CDR1 SGHTA and CDR2 FQGNSA come from the germline V gene. The CDR3 has 15 residues. The CDR3 here is CASSVQGLANYGYTF. The CDR3 DNA reads TGTGCCAGCAGCGTACAGGGTTTGGCTAACTATGGCTACACCTTC.

Worth noting for this clone: Its ends do not fully match the called genes, so a read error is possible. The chain recombines TRBV5-1 with TRBJ1-1; possible D gene TRBD1, 6 bases. This CDR3 is built from 14 residues. The V gene's germline CDR1 is SGHRS and CDR2 YFSETQ. The CDR3 DNA is TGCGCCAGCAGTTTGGACAGCTTGAACACTGAAGCTTTCTTT. Translating it yields CASSLDSLNTEAFF.

The chain has TRBV11-2 and TRBJ2-1; 7 bases agree with TRBD1. CDR1 and CDR2 (germline): SGHAT, FQNNGV. The J segment lost 4 bases and the V segment lost 0 bases, leaving 6 bases of the junction unmatched. The CDR3 contains 16 residues. CDR3 sequence: CASSLEPGTAYNEQFF. CDR3 sequence (DNA): TGTGCCAGCAGCTTAGAGCCCGGGACAGCGTACAATGAGCAGTTCTTC.

The rearrangement joins TRBV5-1 to TRBJ2-2; TRBD1 is a possible D gene (6 bases). The V and J ends lost 9 bases and 1 base respectively, with 10 bases between them. The CDR3 is 13 amino acids. Germline V gives CDR1 SGHRS, CDR2 YFSETQ. The CDR3 loop reads CATPGQNTGELFF. The CDR3 DNA is TGCGCCACCCCGGGACAGAACACCGGGGAGCTGTTTTTT.

The CDR3, as DNA: TGTGCCACCCGACTAGCGGGGGGCTCCTACGAGCAGTACTTC. Amino acid sequence: CATRLAGGSYEQYF. The V and J genes are TRBV10-3 and TRBJ2-7; 13 nucleotides match TRBD2. The CDR3 spans 14 residues. The ends lost 10 bases at V and 0 bases at J; junction bases unmatched: 3. The germline CDR1 and CDR2 sequences are ENHRY and SYGVKD.

The chain employs TRBV4-1 and TRBJ1-4; TRBD1 matches at 12 bases. Germline assignment: CDR1 MGHRA and CDR2 YSYEKL. The CDR3 runs 16 residues. Losses at the gene ends were 5 bases for V and 8 bases for J; bases not matched to a gene: 9. The CDR3 DNA is TGCGCCAGCAGCTTGGGACAGGGGGCCTTGGGCGAAAAACTGTTTTTT. The encoded protein is CASSLGQGALGEKLFF.

The chain couples TRBV11-3 to TRBJ2-5; 9 nucleotides agree with TRBD2. The CDR3 has 15 residues. The J segment lost 4 bases and the V segment lost 2 bases, leaving 5 bases of the junction unmatched. In germline, CDR1 is SGHNT, CDR2 YENEEA. CDR3: CASSLFSGSPETQYF. The CDR3 DNA is TGTGCCAGCAGCTTATTTAGCGGGAGTCCAGAGACCCAGTACTTC.

V is TRBV9 and J is TRBJ2-5; the D is unclear. V lost 0 bases, J lost 2 bases, and 8 bases lay in between. Germline V gene data show CDR1 as SGDLS and CDR2 as YYNGEE. The CDR3 is 14 amino acids. The CDR3 is CASSVDGGQETQYF. In DNA form, the CDR3 reads TGTGCCAGCAGCGTAGACGGCGGTCAAGAGACCCAGTACTTC. Full variable domain (rest looked up from reference TRBV9 and TRBJ2-5): DSGVTQTPKHLITATGQRVTLRCSPRSGDLSVYWYQQSLDQGLQFLIQYYNGEERAKGNILERFSAQQFPDLHSELNLSSLELGDSALYFCASSVDGGQETQYFGPGTRLLVL.